These 32 T cell receptor beta chains came from one sample sequenced in a study of T-cell memory formation after mild COVID-19. From the 5' RACE reads, TCRdb called clonotypes with MiXCR, one entry per CDR3 protein. The sample holds 300,000 to 400,000 distinct CDR3 sequences, under 15% seen once. Sequencing used PBMCs or a T cell subset sorted from them (not recorded which). Every receptor here comes from a man younger than 30 who had mild COVID-19 (a few samples of this study predate the infection). Cell type and time point are not known.

This clonotype was picked up a small number of times. The chain has TRBV6-2 or TRBV6-3 and TRBJ1-5; no firm D call. The length of the CDR3 is 17 residues. V gave up 0 bases and J gave up 5 bases, with 17 bases separating them. CDR1 MNHEY and CDR2 SVGEGT come from the germline V gene. The CDR3 region has the DNA TGTGCCAGCAGTTACTCGAGGTTTTACAACTTGGATCAGCCCCAGCATTTT. As protein: CASSYSRFYNLDQPQHF.

This clonotype was detected a few times. This chain connects TRBV28 to TRBJ2-7; possibly TRBD1 or TRBD2 for D (5 bases each). The CDR3 spans 12 residues. The V gene's germline CDR1 is MDHEN and CDR2 SYDVKM. V shed 3 bases and J shed 4 bases, with 7 bases lying between them. The CDR3 loop reads CASSFWGYEQYV. CDR3 coding DNA: TGTGCCAGCAGTTTTTGGGGGTACGAGCAGTACGTC.

The chain employs TRBV7-3 and TRBJ2-3; no clear D. V was clipped by 4 bases and J by 4 bases, with 9 bases between them. Germline loops: CDR1 SGHTA, CDR2 FQGTGA. CDR3 size: 13 residues. As DNA, the CDR3 is TGTGCCAGCAGCTCCCGGCGGCCAGATACGCAGTATTTT. Its translation is CASSSRRPDTQYF.

This clonotype has just a few counts. V is TRBV20-1 and J is TRBJ1-5; D gene ambiguous. The CDR3 is made up of 13 amino acids. Germline CDR1 is DFQATT and CDR2 is SNEGSKA (reference sequence). Trimming removed 6 bases from V and 2 bases from J, with 11 bases in between. The CDR3 loop is CSAQTLGNQPQHF. In nucleotides, the CDR3 is TGCAGTGCCCAGACACTGGGCAATCAGCCCCAGCATTTT.

The chain recombines TRBV6-5 with TRBJ2-4; the match to TRBD1 covers 10 bases. Germline CDR1 reads MNHEY; CDR2 reads SVGAGI. The CDR3 is 15 residues long. The trim removed 2 bases at V and 8 bases at J, leaving 6 bases unmatched. The CDR3 sequence is CASSYGRQGADIQYF. The CDR3, as DNA: TGTGCCAGCAGTTACGGTAGACAGGGGGCAGACATTCAGTACTTC.

This clonotype was counted only a few times. The rearrangement links TRBV24-1 to TRBJ1-2; D possibly corresponds to TRBD1 (5 bases). The germline gives CDR1 KGHDR, CDR2 SFDVKD. Trimming took 3 bases from V and 1 from J, leaving 11 bases between them. The CDR3 is made up of 15 amino acids. The CDR3 loop reads CATSDTGHYNYGYTF. The CDR3 DNA sequence: TGTGCCACCAGTGATACCGGACACTATAACTATGGCTACACCTTC.

This chain uses TRBV18 with TRBJ2-3, with D hard to call. The CDR3 is 14 residues long. The V and J ends lost 2 bases and 2 bases respectively, with 8 bases between them. Germline CDR1 is KGHSH and CDR2 is LQKENI. CDR3 sequence (DNA): TGTGCCAGCTCACCATCAGACACCACAGATACGCAGTATTTT. Translated, it gives CASSPSDTTDTQYF.

This clonotype was counted a few times. The CDR3 bases are TGTGCCAGCAGCCCCCGGGACAAACTGATGAACACCGGGGAGCTGTTTTTT. It codes for CASSPRDKLMNTGELFF. The V and J genes are TRBV14 and TRBJ2-2; tentative D call: TRBD1 (6 bases). Deletions cut 4 bases from V and 1 base from J, with 16 bases between. Germline V gene data show CDR1 as SGHDN and CDR2 as FVKESK. This CDR3 is 17 amino acids long. The whole variable domain, remainder taken from reference TRBV14 and TRBJ2-2, is EAGVTQFPSHSVIEKGQTVTLRCDPISGHDNLYWYRRVMGKEIKFLLHFVKESKQDESGMPNNRFLAERTGGTYSTLKVQPAELEDSGVYFCASSPRDKLMNTGELFFGEGSRLTVL.

The chain couples TRBV20-1 to TRBJ2-7; D possibly corresponds to TRBD1 (5 bases). The length of the CDR3 is 11 residues. Trimming removed 1 base from V and 4 bases from J, with 5 bases in between. In germline, CDR1 is DFQATT, CDR2 SNEGSKA (reference sequence). The CDR3 DNA is TGCAGTGCTAGAGCAGGGTACGAGCAGTACGTC. It is translated as CSARAGYEQYV.

This clonotype was recorded many times. The chain links TRBV7-2 to TRBJ2-5; 9 nucleotides align to TRBD2. Germline CDR1 SGHTA, CDR2 FQGNSA. There are 15 residues in the CDR3. Trimming at V came to 5 bases and at J to 0 bases, leaving 4 bases not matched to a gene. CDR3 sequence reads: CASSRAGGYQETQYF. The CDR3 DNA sequence: TGTGCCAGCAGCCGAGCGGGGGGATACCAAGAGACCCAGTACTTC.

Ten or more counts support this clonotype. The rearrangement joins TRBV12-3 or TRBV12-4 to TRBJ2-2; 10 nucleotides agree with TRBD2. The CDR3 totals 18 residues. V was pared by 1 base and J by 4 bases, with 9 bases of the junction left unmatched. CDR3 protein: CASSLDSGAGGPTGELFF. In DNA form, the CDR3 reads TGTGCCAGCAGTTTAGACTCAGGAGCGGGGGGGCCCACCGGGGAGCTGTTTTTT.

The rearrangement joins TRBV12-3 or TRBV12-4 to TRBJ1-6; weak D call: TRBD1 (5 bases). With 3 bases removed from V and 5 bases from J, the gap between germline ends came to 8 bases. This CDR3 region has 14 residues. The DNA of the CDR3 is TGTGCCAGCAGTTTTGCAGGGAATAATTCACCCCTCCACTTT. Protein sequence: CASSFAGNNSPLHF.

The CDR3 region is CSARAQGVVPEQYF. The CDR3 nucleotides are TGCAGTGCTAGGGCACAGGGCGTCGTCCCCGAGCAGTACTTC. The chain employs TRBV20-1 and TRBJ2-7, with D possibly TRBD1 on 6 matching bases. CDR1 and CDR2 from the germline V gene are DFQATT and SNEGSKA (reference sequence). V lost 3 bases and J 6 bases, leaving 18 bases between the germline ends. The CDR3 loop spans 14 amino acids.

The chain combines TRBV5-6 with TRBJ2-2; D remains unclear. The CDR3 loop spans 17 amino acids. Germline V lookup: CDR1 SGHDT, CDR2 YYEEEE. V lost 4 bases and J lost 3, with 19 bases in between. CDR3 in DNA: TGTGCCAGCAGCCTACTCTCCGGGTCTTCTTACACCGGGGAGCTGTTTTTT. This codes for CASSLLSGSSYTGELFF.

This clonotype was detected only a few times. The rearrangement links TRBV5-1 to TRBJ1-1; no firm D call. Trimming left V 4 bases short and J 3 bases short, with 10 bases between. CDR1 SGHRS and CDR2 YFSETQ come from the germline V gene. CDR3 length: 13 amino acids. CDR3 loop: CASSLIQYTEAFF. DNA of the CDR3: TGCGCCAGCAGCCTCATACAGTACACTGAAGCTTTCTTT.

This clonotype was seen more than once but under ten times. The chain employs TRBV12-3 or TRBV12-4 and TRBJ2-2, with D maybe TRBD1 (5 bases). The CDR3 is 15 residues long. V was pared by 7 bases and J by 3 bases, with 15 bases between. In nucleotides, the CDR3 is TGTGCCAGCATCACAGGTCTAGGGGACACCGGGGAGCTGTTTTTT. Translating gives CASITGLGDTGELFF.

V gene TRBV7-9 combines with J gene TRBJ2-7; TRBD1 matches 8 bases. The CDR3 extends over 15 amino acids. The V gene end was trimmed by 5 bases and the J gene end by 5 bases; junction bases not matched to a gene: 11. CDR1 and CDR2 (germline): SEHNR, FQNEAQ (reference sequence). The chain's CDR3 is CASSPLGQGAHEQYV. The CDR3 nucleotides read TGTGCCAGCAGCCCATTGGGGCAGGGGGCCCACGAGCAGTACGTC.

This clonotype was found a few times. The gene calls are TRBV6-5 and TRBJ2-7; 9 nucleotides line up with TRBD2. The V gene end was trimmed by 2 bases and the J gene end by 1 base; junction bases not matched to a gene: 3. The CDR3 runs 15 residues. Germline loops: CDR1 MNHEY, CDR2 SVGAGI. CDR3: CASSYQRGVSYEQYV. The DNA for the CDR3 is TGTGCCAGCAGTTACCAGCGGGGGGTTTCCTACGAGCAGTACGTC.

This clonotype appeared many times. This chain links TRBV12-3 or TRBV12-4 with TRBJ1-3; no firm D call. The CDR3 extends over 14 amino acids. V lost 8 bases and J lost 4, with 15 bases in between. The chain's CDR3 is CASGRGTAGNTIYF. Written as DNA, the CDR3 is TGTGCCAGCGGCCGGGGAACAGCGGGAAACACCATATATTTT.

This clonotype was seen a handful of times. CDR3 sequence (DNA): TGTGCCAGCAGTTTACCAGCGGGGGGGGGCACAGATACGCAGTATTTT. Translated: CASSLPAGGGTDTQYF. The genes are TRBV12-3 or TRBV12-4 and TRBJ2-3, with 10 nucleotides matching TRBD2. The CDR3 is 16 residues long. Trimming cost V 2 bases and J 1 base; bases outside gene matches: 3.

This clonotype was counted many times. The chain recombines TRBV5-4 with TRBJ2-5; 14 bases agree with TRBD2. Germline V gene sequence: CDR1 SGHNT, CDR2 YYREEE (reference sequence). The CDR3 loop spans 14 amino acids. V was pared by 4 bases and J by 5 bases, with 1 base of the junction left unmatched. The CDR3 nucleotides are TGTGCCAGCAGCCGGACTAGCGGGGGGGAGACCCAGTACTTC. Translating gives CASSRTSGGETQYF.

This clonotype came up many times. The chain links TRBV4-3 to TRBJ2-3; no clear D gene. V gave up 4 bases and J gave up 2 bases, with 10 bases separating them. The CDR3 covers 14 residues. Germline lookup yields CDR1 LGHNA and CDR2 YSLEER. The CDR3 loop reads CASSLRPATDTQYF. CDR3 coding DNA: TGCGCCAGCAGCCTTCGCCCGGCCACAGATACGCAGTATTTT.

This clonotype showed up many times. The chain is built from TRBV5-1 and TRBJ1-1, with TRBD1 identical over 7 bases. The CDR3 has 13 amino acids. CDR1 and CDR2 from the germline V gene are SGHRS and YFSETQ. Germline trimming cut 4 bases from V and 4 bases from J; bases unmatched to any gene: 4. The CDR3 here is CASSPQGFTEAFF. CDR3 nucleotides: TGCGCCAGCAGCCCACAGGGGTTCACTGAAGCTTTCTTT.

This CDR3 reads CSVLPGQASYNEQFF. The CDR3 DNA sequence: TGCAGTGTCCTTCCTGGGCAGGCGTCCTACAATGAGCAGTTCTTC. The genes are TRBV20-1 and TRBJ2-1; D gene ambiguous. In germline, CDR1 is DFQATT, CDR2 SNEGSKA (reference sequence). V was pared by 7 bases and J by 1 base, with 17 bases between. There are 15 residues in the CDR3.

Ten or more counts support this clonotype. The chain combines TRBV5-1 with TRBJ1-1; D may be TRBD1 (5 bases). V lost 2 bases and J 2 bases, leaving 10 bases between the germline ends. The CDR3 totals 14 residues. Looked up from germline, CDR1 is SGHRS and CDR2 is YFSETQ. The CDR3 sequence is CASSFQGPNTEAFF. The CDR3 DNA reads as TGCGCCAGCAGCTTTCAGGGCCCCAACACTGAAGCTTTCTTT.

In this sample, this clonotype turned up many times. This chain connects TRBV6-5 to TRBJ2-2; possible D gene TRBD2, 6 bases. Germline CDR1 and CDR2: MNHEY and SVGAGI. Trimming stripped 5 bases from V and 7 bases from J, with 11 bases between. The CDR3 has 13 amino acids. This CDR3 is CASSTRGGGELFF. The DNA for the CDR3 is TGTGCCAGCAGTACCCGGGGAGGCGGGGAGCTGTTTTTT.

This clonotype was seen only a few times. The rearrangement uses TRBV5-1 and TRBJ2-3; D possibly corresponds to TRBD2 (5 bases). This CDR3 is 13 amino acids long. V shed 4 bases and J shed 7 bases, with 13 bases lying between them. Germline V gives CDR1 SGHRS, CDR2 YFSETQ. DNA for the CDR3: TGCGCCAGCAGCCGGCCGGGCGGGTATACGCAGTATTTT. Protein product: CASSRPGGYTQYF.

This clonotype was found a few times. The chain has TRBV6-5 and TRBJ2-1; 7 positions agree with TRBD1. The germline V gene encodes CDR1 MNHEY and CDR2 SVGAGI. This CDR3 region has 16 residues. The junction had 7 bases not matched to a gene; V was cut back by 2 bases and J by 3 bases. CDR3 loop: CASSYGSDRFYNEQFF. The CDR3 DNA sequence: TGTGCCAGCAGTTACGGTTCGGACAGGTTCTACAATGAGCAGTTCTTC.

This clonotype was counted between two and nine times. The chain carries TRBV12-3 or TRBV12-4 and TRBJ1-2; 8 bases agree with TRBD1. This CDR3 region has 15 residues. The V and J ends lost 6 bases and 1 base, in that order; junction bases with no gene match: 7. The CDR3 DNA sequence: TGTGCCAGCAGACCCACGGGACAGGTTAACTATGGCTACACCTTC. Translated: CASRPTGQVNYGYTF.

The sample holds many counts of this clonotype. The chain is built from TRBV5-1 and TRBJ1-2; 9 nucleotides match TRBD1. With 7 bases clipped from V and 4 bases from J, the junction kept 11 bases outside the gene matches. Germline V CDR1 and CDR2: SGHRS, YFSETQ. This CDR3 comprises 15 residues. CDR3 protein: CASGYDGQGSYGYTF. The CDR3 nucleotides read TGCGCCAGCGGATACGACGGACAGGGGAGCTATGGCTACACCTTC.

There are a few counts of this clonotype. The chain links TRBV5-6 to TRBJ1-2, with 11 bases fitting TRBD1. Per the germline V gene, CDR1 is SGHDT and CDR2 is YYEEEE. Trimming cost V 2 bases and J 4 bases; bases outside gene matches: 7. This CDR3 spans 16 amino acids. This chain's CDR3 is CASSLGQGATIYGYTF. The CDR3 coding sequence is TGTGCCAGCAGCTTAGGACAGGGGGCTACCATCTATGGCTACACCTTC.

V and J are TRBV5-1 and TRBJ2-3; D is perhaps TRBD1 (5 bases). The germline CDR1 and CDR2 sequences are SGHRS and YFSETQ. There are 15 residues in the CDR3. V gave up 0 bases and J gave up 1 base, with 9 bases separating them. In DNA, the CDR3 is TGCGCCAGCAGCTTGGCAGGGCATGGCACAGATACGCAGTATTTT. The encoded protein is CASSLAGHGTDTQYF.